The next 2 T cell receptor beta chains were all read from a single sample in a study of beta chain features in type 1 diabetes. Points from the study as a whole: Significant though moderate, a shortening of TCRB CDR3s appeared in all four CD4+ subsets of Type 1 diabetes patients.

Which antigens these TCRs recognize remains unknown. Expressed TCRB transcripts were sequenced after all isolated RNA was converted to cDNA. Measured with immunoSEQ multiplex PCR; TCRdb has only the in-frame clones, and not every one. The top ten hold approximately 0.01% of the sample, which has about 400,000 clones, roughly 12% seen once. The sequenced sample consisted of naive CD4+ T cells from blood. All receptors come from a woman between 18 and 29 years old with type 1 diabetes.

This clone was seen more than once but under ten times. This chain uses TRBV11-3 with TRBJ1-2; D is perhaps TRBD1 (6 bases). The CDR3 covers 12 residues. Germline V gene lookup returns CDR1 SGHNT and CDR2 YENEEA. V was pared by 4 bases and J by 4 bases, with 7 bases between. The CDR3 nucleotides read TGTGCCAGCAGCTCACAGGGCTATGGCTACACCTTC. This translates into CASSSQGYGYTF.

The chain carries TRBV6-1 and TRBJ2-7, with D possibly being TRBD1 (5 bases). The germline V and J ends were trimmed by 8 bases and 3 bases, with 11 bases remaining between them. The germline V gene encodes CDR1 MNHNS and CDR2 SASEGT. The CDR3 spans 12 residues. This CDR3 is CASVRGIYEQYF. In DNA form, the CDR3 reads TGTGCCAGCGTAAGGGGCATCTACGAGCAGTACTTC.